Listed below are T cell receptor beta chains from one sample, sequenced in a study of T cell repertoires in cytomegalovirus infection. Their recognized antigens are unknown. TCRdb processed the reads anew with MiXCR; each CDR3 protein has one entry. The table lists some 110,000 distinct CDR3 sequences, over 25% of them singletons. This material consisted of CD8+ T cells from cultured PBMCs, taken from culture after CMV antigen stimulation. The origin of the receptors is a human donor in good health (CMV status not recorded). Some clones in this sample may be carry-over from other donors' samples. The CDR3 runs from the conserved cysteine through the conserved F or W. The D gene is left open where the match is weak. Only part of the rows carry a size: once, few, many, or a class if the clone is expanded.

TRBJ2-3,TRBV28,NA,TRBD1,CASSFRGPDTQYF,TGTGCCAGCAGTTTTAGGGGGCCGGATACGCAGTATTTT
TRBJ1-3,TRBV7-9,few,TRBD1,CASSFPVRDSRQGPISGNTIYF,TGTGCCAGCAGCTTTCCAGTTCGTGATTCACGACAGGGCCCGATCTCTGGAAACACCATATATTTT
TRBJ2-7,TRBV4-2,few,TRBD1,CASSQGQGAGYEQYF,TGTGCCAGCAGCCAAGGACAGGGGGCGGGCTACGAGCAGTACTTC
TRBJ1-2,TRBV5-4,NA,NA,CASSSPGGAVFNYGYTF,TGTGCCAGCAGCTCCCCTGGGGGTGCCGTATTCAACTATGGCTACACCTTC
TRBJ2-3,TRBV11-3,many,NA,CASSFEPRATDTQYF,TGTGCCAGCAGCTTTGAACCCCGTGCCACAGATACGCAGTATTTT
TRBJ2-3,TRBV12-3/TRBV12-4,NA,NA,CVSSQITDTQYF,TGTGTCAGCAGTCAGATTACAGATACGCAGTATTTT
TRBJ2-2,TRBV4-1,NA,NA,CASSQGLGSGELFF,TGCGCCAGCAGCCAAGGCCTAGGGTCCGGGGAGCTGTTTTTT
TRBJ2-3,TRBV27,NA,NA,CASSWGTRTGAQYF,TGTGCCAGCAGTTGGGGGACTCGGACGGGGGCGCAGTATTTT
TRBJ2-3,TRBV9,NA,TRBD2,CASSVVRGGPDTQYF,TGTGCCAGCAGCGTAGTGCGGGGGGGGCCAGATACGCAGTATTTT
TRBJ1-2,TRBV19,few,NA,CASSLTINYGYTF,TGTGCCAGTAGTCTAACTATTAACTATGGCTACACCTTC
TRBJ2-1,TRBV7-8,NA,NA,CASSLTQTYSYNEQFF,TGTGCCAGCAGCTTGACACAAACATACTCCTACAATGAGCAGTTCTTC
TRBJ2-1,TRBV7-8,many,NA,CASSLVTAVTGLKLHEQFF,TGTGCCAGCAGCTTAGTAACGGCGGTCACAGGGTTGAAGTTGCATGAGCAGTTCTTC
TRBJ1-1,TRBV10-3,NA,NA,CAISESSGGTEAFF,TGTGCCATCAGTGAGTCGAGCGGGGGCACTGAAGCTTTCTTT
TRBJ1-6,TRBV25-1,NA,NA,CASSEYGAGFNSPLHF,TGTGCCAGCAGTGAATATGGAGCAGGGTTCAATTCACCCCTCCACTTT
TRBJ2-5,TRBV7-2,few,NA,CASSLGARTGLGETQYF,TGTGCCAGCAGCTTAGGAGCCCGAACAGGACTCGGGGAGACCCAGTACTTC
TRBJ2-1,TRBV11-2,NA,NA,CASSLVPNNEQFF,TGTGCCAGCAGCTTAGTCCCGAACAATGAGCAGTTCTTC
TRBJ2-7,TRBV13,NA,TRBD2,CASSSGVAGGYEQYF,TGTGCCAGCAGCTCCGGGGTAGCGGGGGGCTACGAGCAGTACTTC
TRBJ1-2,TRBV6-5,NA,NA,CASSYGPPQHVGYTF,TGTGCCAGCAGTTACGGTCCTCCACAGCACGTTGGCTACACCTTC
TRBJ2-2,TRBV7-6,NA,TRBD2,CASSETSGGAGTGELFF,TGTGCTAGCAGTGAGACTAGCGGGGGGGCCGGAACCGGGGAGCTGTTTTTT
TRBJ2-7,TRBV15,NA,NA,CATSSPPPLLDSFSEQYF,TGTGCCACCAGCAGCCCACCTCCCCTCTTAGACAGTTTCAGCGAGCAGTACTTC
TRBJ1-2,TRBV5-6,NA,NA,CASSLEDYGYTF,TGTGCCAGCAGCTTGGAAGACTATGGCTACACCTTC
TRBJ2-5,TRBV12-3/TRBV12-4,many,TRBD2,CASSLVQGGVQETQYF,TGTGCCAGCAGTTTAGTTCAGGGAGGGGTTCAAGAGACCCAGTACTTC
TRBJ2-3,TRBV6-1,NA,NA,CASNTIRGGTDTQYF,TGTGCCAGCAATACAATCAGAGGGGGCACAGATACGCAGTATTTT
TRBJ2-1,TRBV19,few,NA,CASSILDVRIWNEQFF,TGTGCCAGTAGTATTTTGGACGTACGTATATGGAATGAGCAGTTCTTC
TRBJ2-3,TRBV4-1,NA,NA,CASSPTGNTPDTQYF,TGCGCCAGCAGCCCTACAGGGAATACACCAGATACGCAGTATTTT
TRBJ2-2,TRBV7-6,few,NA,CASSPRKDLRDTGELFF,TGTGCCAGCAGCCCCCGTAAGGACCTGCGGGACACCGGGGAGCTGTTTTTT
TRBJ1-1,TRBV7-9,NA,NA,CASKRRHRGAGTEAFF,TGTGCCAGCAAGCGGCGCCACCGAGGGGCCGGCACTGAAGCTTTCTTT
TRBJ2-7,TRBV11-2,few,NA,CASSLLSWTAYEQYF,TGTGCCAGCAGTTTACTGTCCTGGACAGCCTACGAGCAGTACTTC
TRBJ2-7,TRBV28,many,NA,CASSATGWIYEQYF,TGTGCCAGCAGCGCTACAGGGTGGATCTACGAGCAGTACTTC
TRBJ1-1,TRBV6-2/TRBV6-3,NA,NA,CASSYLRVNTEAFF,TGTGCCAGCAGTTACCTCAGGGTCAACACTGAAGCTTTCTTT
TRBJ2-2,TRBV11-2,few,NA,CASSFFGHPSAGLTGELFF,TGTGCCAGCAGCTTCTTCGGACACCCGTCTGCAGGACTAACCGGGGAGCTGTTTTTT
TRBJ2-4,TRBV4-2,many,NA,CASSQEGRAKNIQYF,TGTGCCAGCAGCCAAGAAGGCCGAGCCAAAAACATTCAGTACTTC
TRBJ1-2,TRBV7-6,many,NA,CASSSSPGNSYGYTF,TGTGCCAGCAGCTCCTCCCCGGGGAACAGCTATGGCTACACCTTC
TRBJ1-6,TRBV5-1,NA,TRBD1,CASSLTGGEYNSPLHF,TGCGCCAGCAGCTTGACAGGGGGGGAGTATAATTCACCCCTCCACTTT
TRBJ1-4,TRBV23-1,few,NA,CASSLVEDSHYLKNEKLFF,TGCGCCAGCAGCCTGGTAGAGGACAGCCATTACTTAAAGAATGAAAAACTGTTTTTT
TRBJ2-7,TRBV3-1,many,NA,CASSRDQFYEQYF,TGTGCCAGCAGCCGGGACCAATTTTACGAGCAGTACTTC
TRBJ1-4,TRBV20-1,NA,NA,CSARDRGGNEKLFF,TGCAGTGCTAGAGATCGGGGAGGTAATGAAAAACTGTTTTTT
TRBJ2-1,TRBV6-8,NA,NA,CASSYQDSLGNEQFF,TGTGCCAGCAGTTACCAGGATAGCCTGGGCAATGAGCAGTTCTTC
TRBJ2-5,TRBV7-8,many,NA,CASLRKGYTQETQYF,TGTGCCAGCCTCAGGAAGGGGTACACCCAAGAGACCCAGTACTTC
TRBJ1-1,TRBV29-1,NA,NA,CSVILPDSVGPFF,TGCAGCGTTATACTGCCGGACAGTGTAGGACCTTTCTTT
TRBJ2-5,TRBV7-4,NA,NA,CASSLVNVAGETQYF,TGTGCCAGCAGCTTAGTGAATGTAGCCGGAGAGACCCAGTACTTC
TRBJ1-6,TRBV12-3/TRBV12-4,NA,TRBD1,CASSPQGTGAHPLHF,TGTGCCAGCAGTCCTCAGGGGACAGGGGCCCATCCCCTCCACTTT
TRBJ2-7,TRBV19,NA,TRBD1,CASTAGTGGEQYF,TGTGCCAGTACCGCCGGGACAGGGGGCGAGCAGTACTTC
TRBJ2-2,TRBV4-1,few,NA,CASSQEEVSRGSVTGELFF,TGCGCCAGCAGCCAAGAGGAAGTATCCAGGGGCAGTGTCACCGGGGAGCTGTTTTTT
TRBJ2-7,TRBV11-2,NA,TRBD1,CASSPTDDRGPEVSEQYF,TGTGCCAGCAGCCCTACGGATGACAGGGGGCCTGAGGTCTCCGAGCAGTACTTC
TRBJ2-3,TRBV27,many,NA,CASTKDYLTQYF,TGTGCCAGCACGAAGGACTATCTTACGCAGTATTTT
TRBJ1-1,TRBV5-5,NA,TRBD1,CASSSVIGVRGGTTEAFF,TGTGCCAGCAGCTCGGTCATTGGGGTCAGGGGGGGGACCACTGAAGCTTTCTTT
TRBJ2-5,TRBV4-3,NA,NA,CASSQDRGLETQYF,TGCGCCAGCAGCCAAGATCGGGGGTTGGAGACCCAGTACTTC
TRBJ1-2,TRBV5-4,few,TRBD1,CASSFRTGGINGYTF,TGTGCCAGCAGCTTTCGGACAGGGGGCATCAATGGCTACACCTTC
TRBJ2-5,TRBV12-3/TRBV12-4,NA,NA,CASSLRLEETQYF,TGTGCCAGCAGTCTACGACTAGAAGAGACCCAGTACTTC
TRBJ1-1,TRBV19,few,NA,CASSIGGDLNTEAFF,TGTGCCAGTAGTATTGGGGGAGACCTGAACACTGAAGCTTTCTTT
TRBJ1-4,TRBV2,NA,NA,CASSVRGYNEKLFF,TGTGCCAGCAGTGTTCGGGGTTATAATGAAAAACTGTTTTTT
TRBJ1-3,TRBV6-1,NA,NA,CASSLGPVSGNTIYF,TGTGCCAGCAGCCTAGGACCTGTCTCTGGAAACACCATATATTTT
TRBJ1-2,TRBV2,NA,TRBD1,CASSGTGLASYGYTF,TGTGCCAGCAGTGGGACAGGCTTAGCCAGCTATGGCTACACCTTC
TRBJ2-7,TRBV4-1,many,NA,CASSQDFRRSSSYEQYF,TGCGCCAGCAGCCAAGATTTTCGACGGAGTAGCTCCTACGAGCAGTACTTC
TRBJ2-1,TRBV6-2/TRBV6-3,NA,NA,CASCAGFSYNEQFF,TGTGCCAGCTGCGCGGGGTTTAGTTACAATGAGCAGTTCTTC
TRBJ2-2,TRBV6-8,NA,NA,CASSYGYTGELFF,TGTGCCAGCAGTTACGGGTACACCGGGGAGCTGTTTTTT